These T cell receptor beta chains were read from a single sample in a study of cytomegalovirus exposure and HLA in healthy donors. This table comes from immunoSEQ multiplex PCR, and its TCRdb copy is limited to in-frame clones, with some not included. The repertoire consists of roughly 56,000 clones, with more than 85% occurring once and the leading ten covering 2.2%. Source material: PBMCs. The receptors were gathered from a woman aged 25-40 years in good health and CMV-seronegative. The CDR3 runs from the conserved cysteine through the conserved F or W. D genes are given only for firm matches. Clone size is not always given. Where it is, it says once, few, many or a class for expanded clones.

j_call | v_call | d_call | clone_size | cdr3_nt | cdr3_aa
TRBJ1-1 | TRBV6-1 | TRBD1 | NA | TGTGCCAGCAGTGGGTCACAGGGGTACACTGAAGCTTTCTTT | CASSGSQGYTEAFF
TRBJ2-7 | TRBV5-1 | NA | NA | TGCGCCAGCACCCCCCGGATGGGGGAGGTCGAGCAGTACTTC | CASTPRMGEVEQYF
TRBJ1-1 | TRBV18 | TRBD1 | NA | TGTGCCAGCTCACCTGCCGGGACAGGGATAGAGGGAGCTTTCTTT | CASSPAGTGIEGAFF
TRBJ1-5 | TRBV2 | NA | NA | TGTGCCAGCAGCCAGGAACTGGCGTCAGATCAGCCCCAGCATTTT | CASSQELASDQPQHF
TRBJ2-7 | TRBV29-1 | TRBD1 | NA | TGCAGCGTTGAAGACCTAACCGGGACAGACTACGAGCAGTACTTC | CSVEDLTGTDYEQYF
TRBJ1-3 | TRBV30 | NA | NA | TGTGCCTGGAGTGGGACCAAGCACCCGGACAGTAGAAACACCATATATTTT | CAWSGTKHPDSRNTIYF
TRBJ2-3 | TRBV19 | TRBD1 | NA | TGTGCCAGTAGTAACGGACAGGGGACAGATACGCAGTATTTT | CASSNGQGTDTQYF
TRBJ1-5 | TRBV6-5 | NA | NA | TGTGCCAGCAGTATTTATTCGTCAGGGGAGCAGCCCCAGCATTTT | CASSIYSSGEQPQHF
TRBJ2-1 | TRBV7-8 | NA | NA | TGTGCCAGCAGCTTAGGAGTTGGAGGGGGGGGTCAGTTCTTC | CASSLGVGGGGQFF
TRBJ1-2 | TRBV4-3 | NA | NA | TGCGCCAGCAGCCAAGGCGATCTGAGCTCAAACTATGGCTACACCTTC | CASSQGDLSSNYGYTF
TRBJ1-2 | TRBV27 | NA | NA | TGTGCCAGCAGTTTATCGAACAGGCCCCGAAACTATGGCTACACCTTC | CASSLSNRPRNYGYTF
TRBJ1-2 | TRBV2 | NA | NA | TGTGCCAGCAGTTTGTACAGGGAAAACTATGGCTACACCTTC | CASSLYRENYGYTF
TRBJ1-2 | TRBV4-1 | NA | NA | TGCGCCAGCAGCCAAGGCGGGACGACCGGCTACACCTTC | CASSQGGTTGYTF
TRBJ1-1 | TRBV2 | NA | NA | TGTGCCAGCGAGGCGATTACGAACACTGAAGCTTTCTTT | CASEAITNTEAFF
TRBJ2-5 | TRBV4-2 | NA | NA | TGTGCCAGCAGCCAAGTCGCGGGACAAGAGACCCAGTACTTC | CASSQVAGQETQYF
TRBJ2-2 | TRBV18 | TRBD1 | NA | TGTGCCAGCTCGCTCGGACAGGGCGGCGGGGAGCTGTTTTTT | CASSLGQGGGELFF
TRBJ2-2 | TRBV2 | TRBD2 | few | TGTGCCAGCAGTGCTCTAGCGGGAGTCACCGGGGAGCTGTTTTTT | CASSALAGVTGELFF
TRBJ2-7 | TRBV4-2 | NA | NA | TGTGCCAGCAGCTTAGAGGGCCGCTTCTACGAGCAGTACTTC | CASSLEGRFYEQYF
TRBJ2-7 | TRBV7-2 | TRBD1 | NA | TGTGCCAGCAGCTCGGGACAGGGGTTCCCCTACGAGCAGTACTTC | CASSSGQGFPYEQYF
TRBJ2-1 | TRBV30 | NA | NA | TGTGCCTGGGACCAATCCGGGCGGGGAGAGCAGTTCTTC | CAWDQSGRGEQFF